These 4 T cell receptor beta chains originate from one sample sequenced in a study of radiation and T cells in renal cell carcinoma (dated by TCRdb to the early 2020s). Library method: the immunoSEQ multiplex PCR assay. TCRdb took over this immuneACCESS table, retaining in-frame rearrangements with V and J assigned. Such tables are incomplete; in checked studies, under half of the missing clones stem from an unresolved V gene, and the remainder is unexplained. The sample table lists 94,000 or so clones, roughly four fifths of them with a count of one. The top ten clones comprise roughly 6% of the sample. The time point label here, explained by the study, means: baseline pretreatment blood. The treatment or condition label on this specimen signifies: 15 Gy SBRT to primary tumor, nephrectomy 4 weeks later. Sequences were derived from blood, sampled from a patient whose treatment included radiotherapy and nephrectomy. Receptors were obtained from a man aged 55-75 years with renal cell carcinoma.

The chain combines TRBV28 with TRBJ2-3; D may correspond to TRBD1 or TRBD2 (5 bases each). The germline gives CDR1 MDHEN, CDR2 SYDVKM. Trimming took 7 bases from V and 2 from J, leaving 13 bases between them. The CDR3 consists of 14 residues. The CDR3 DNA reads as TGTGCCAGCACGTGGGGGACGGTCACAGATACGCAGTATTTT. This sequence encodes CASTWGTVTDTQYF.

The CDR3 region has the DNA TGTGCCAGCAGCAGGGCGACTGAAGCTTTCTTT. Amino acid sequence: CASSRATEAFF. The chain uses TRBV7-9 and TRBJ1-1; D not resolved. Trimming stripped 5 bases from V and 5 bases from J, with 6 bases between. Germline V gene sequence: CDR1 SEHNR, CDR2 FQNEAQ (reference sequence). The CDR3 is 11 residues long.

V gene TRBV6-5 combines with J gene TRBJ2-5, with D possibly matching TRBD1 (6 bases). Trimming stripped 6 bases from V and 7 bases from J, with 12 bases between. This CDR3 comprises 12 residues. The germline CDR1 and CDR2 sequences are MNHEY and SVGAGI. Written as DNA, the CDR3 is TGTGCCAGCAGCAGGGAAGGGGGGACCCAGTACTTC. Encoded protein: CASSREGGTQYF.

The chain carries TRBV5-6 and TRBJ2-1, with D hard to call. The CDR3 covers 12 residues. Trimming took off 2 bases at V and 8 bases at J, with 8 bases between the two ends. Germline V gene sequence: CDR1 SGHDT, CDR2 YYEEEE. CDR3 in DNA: TGTGCCAGCAGCTTCGCACCCGATGAGCAGTTCTTC. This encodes CASSFAPDEQFF.